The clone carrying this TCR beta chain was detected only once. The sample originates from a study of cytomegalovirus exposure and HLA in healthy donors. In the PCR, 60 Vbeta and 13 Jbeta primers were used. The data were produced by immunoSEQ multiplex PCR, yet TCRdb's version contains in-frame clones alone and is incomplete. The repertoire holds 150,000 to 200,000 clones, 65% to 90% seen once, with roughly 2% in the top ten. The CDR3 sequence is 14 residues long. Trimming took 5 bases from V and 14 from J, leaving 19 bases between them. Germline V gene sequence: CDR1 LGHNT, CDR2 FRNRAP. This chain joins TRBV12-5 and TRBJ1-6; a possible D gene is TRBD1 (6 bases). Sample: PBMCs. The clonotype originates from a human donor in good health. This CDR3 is CASGPDPGTRALHF. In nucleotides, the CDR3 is TGTGCTAGTGGTCCAGACCCAGGGACAAGGGCCCTCCACTTT.